This TCR beta chain emerged from a study of cytomegalovirus exposure and HLA in healthy donors. PCR primers comprised 60 Vbeta and 13 Jbeta primers. Profiling relied on immunoSEQ multiplex PCR, and the TCRdb table lists in-frame clones only, not all of them. The repertoire holds some 98,000 clones, roughly four fifths seen once, with roughly 8.3% in the top ten. The records omit this donor's CMV serostatus. The CDR3 spans 14 residues. V dropped 4 bases and J dropped 4; count of bases not matched to a gene: 4. Germline assignment: CDR1 SSHAT and CDR2 FNYEAQ (reference sequence). This TCR was sampled from a human donor in good health. The rearrangement joins TRBV7-7 to TRBJ2-5, with 9 positions matching TRBD1. The sequenced material came from PBMCs. This chain's CDR3 is CASSYTGGRETQYF. DNA for the CDR3: TGTGCCAGCAGCTATACAGGGGGCAGAGAGACCCAGTACTTC.